One and the same sample provided the 2 T cell receptor beta chains below, sequenced in a study of shared clonotypes between healthy human individuals. Measured with immunoSEQ multiplex PCR; TCRdb has only the in-frame clones, and not every one. The data show about 2,500,000 clones, around 94% seen once. Sequencing was carried out using naive CD4+ T cells sorted from blood. Stated subset: CD45RA+ positively selected. These receptor sequences come from a man aged 18 to 29 in good health.

This clone has more than one count but fewer than ten. The chain employs TRBV19 and TRBJ2-7; D possibly corresponds to TRBD1 (5 bases). The V end was cut by 4 bases, the J end by 7 bases, with 20 bases between. Per the germline V gene, CDR1 is LNHDA and CDR2 is SQIVND (reference sequence). This CDR3 contains 15 residues. CDR3 nucleotide sequence: TGTGCCAGTAGTACCAACCACCAATCAGGGTGGGAGCAGTACTTC. Its translation: CASSTNHQSGWEQYF.

The chain's CDR3 is CASSLSVGGNSPLHF. In DNA form, the CDR3 reads TGTGCCAGCAGCTTAAGTGTTGGGGGTAATTCACCCCTCCACTTT. The chain is built from TRBV7-2 and TRBJ1-6, with D tentatively TRBD1 (5 bases). Germline assignment: CDR1 SGHTA and CDR2 FQGNSA. The CDR3 extends over 15 amino acids. V lost 2 bases and J 6 bases, leaving 11 bases between the germline ends.